Listed here are 30 T cell receptor beta chains from one sample, sequenced in a study of blood T cell repertoires in COVID-19. Measured with immunoSEQ multiplex PCR; TCRdb has only the in-frame clones, and not every one. The sample has about 78,000 clones, approximately 86% seen once; the top ten hold approximately 4.4%. The sample comprised peripheral blood. Receptors originate from a middle-aged man with active or convalescent COVID-19.

The chain employs TRBV9 and TRBJ2-7, with 9 bases matching TRBD2. Germline V gives CDR1 SGDLS, CDR2 YYNGEE. The CDR3 is 17 amino acids. Trimming cost V 0 bases and J 3 bases; bases outside gene matches: 10. This chain's CDR3 is CASSVAAGGVQGYEQYF. CDR3 bases: TGTGCCAGCAGCGTAGCTGCGGGAGGGGTACAGGGCTACGAGCAGTACTTC. Full variable domain (remainder filled in from reference TRBV9 and TRBJ2-7): DSGVTQTPKHLITATGQRVTLRCSPRSGDLSVYWYQQSLDQGLQFLIQYYNGEERAKGNILERFSAQQFPDLHSELNLSSLELGDSALYFCASSVAAGGVQGYEQYFGPGTRLTVT.

The V call is TRBV5-1, the J call TRBJ2-6; D remains ambiguous. The CDR3 loop spans 15 amino acids. Trimming stripped 2 bases from V and 3 bases from J, with 9 bases between. Germline CDR1 and CDR2: SGHRS and YFSETQ. The CDR3 is CASSLEADGANVLTF. In DNA form, the CDR3 reads TGCGCCAGCAGCTTAGAGGCGGATGGGGCCAACGTCCTGACTTTC.

The CDR3: CASSQDPDQPQHF. Written as DNA, the CDR3 is TGTGCCAGCAGCCAAGATCCGGATCAGCCCCAGCATTTT. The rearrangement links TRBV3-1 (or the pseudogene TRBV3-2) to TRBJ1-5; D is unresolved. This CDR3 is built from 13 residues. V was clipped by 0 bases and J by 5 bases, with 5 bases between them. Germline V CDR1 and CDR2: LGHDT, YNNKEL (reference sequence).

This chain uses TRBV19 with TRBJ2-7, with 10 bases matching TRBD1. Germline CDR1 and CDR2: LNHDA and SQIVND (reference sequence). V lost 3 bases to trimming and J lost 5 bases; unmatched junction nucleotides: 10. The CDR3 is made up of 16 amino acids. The CDR3 loop is CASSILPGQGFHEQYF. The CDR3 nucleotides are TGTGCCAGTAGTATCCTCCCGGGACAGGGGTTCCACGAGCAGTACTTC.

The V and J genes are TRBV6-2 or TRBV6-3 and TRBJ1-5, with D perhaps matching TRBD1 (5 bases). Between the trimmed V and J ends, which lost 5 bases and 0 bases, there was a span of 11 bases. The length of the CDR3 is 15 residues. Germline CDR1 reads MNHEY; CDR2 reads SVGEGT. CDR3 region: CASSTIRGSNQPQHF. The CDR3 DNA follows: TGTGCCAGCAGTACCATTAGGGGTAGCAATCAGCCCCAGCATTTT.

This rearrangement joins TRBV2 to TRBJ2-3; TRBD2 agrees at 10 bases. CDR1 and CDR2 from the germline V gene are SNHLY and FYNNEI. The CDR3 runs to 15 residues. With V trimmed by 6 bases and J by 5 bases, 8 bases remained unmatched. DNA for the CDR3: TGTGCCAGCAGCGGTGGGGCTAGCGGGGGAGATACGCAGTATTTT. Encoded protein: CASSGGASGGDTQYF.

The CDR3 region is CASRAKKGLAGTDTQYF. The CDR3 nucleotides read TGTGCCAGCAGAGCGAAGAAGGGACTAGCGGGCACAGATACGCAGTATTTT. The rearrangement joins TRBV9 to TRBJ2-3, with 11 nucleotides matching TRBD2. Germline assignment: CDR1 SGDLS and CDR2 YYNGEE. V shed 5 bases and J 1 base; nucleotides not matched to a gene: 9. The CDR3 runs to 17 residues.

The chain employs TRBV5-1 and TRBJ2-3, with D possibly being TRBD1 (7 bases). V shed 2 bases and J shed 2 bases, with 12 bases lying between them. The CDR3 is made up of 15 amino acids. Germline lookup yields CDR1 SGHRS and CDR2 YFSETQ. CDR3 residues: CASSFQGGPTDTQYF. DNA for the CDR3: TGCGCCAGCAGCTTCCAGGGGGGCCCCACAGATACGCAGTATTTT.

This chain uses TRBV28 with TRBJ2-3, with D possibly TRBD2 on 5 matching bases. Trimming took 2 bases from V and 1 from J, leaving 7 bases between them. CDR1 is MDHEN and CDR2 is SYDVKM in the germline V gene. The CDR3 covers 14 residues. CDR3 residues: CASSLEGGTDTQYF. DNA for the CDR3: TGTGCCAGCAGTTTAGAGGGAGGCACAGATACGCAGTATTTT.

The rearrangement joins TRBV6-1 to TRBJ2-3, with 8 positions matching TRBD1. The CDR3 is made up of 14 amino acids. V gave up 2 bases and J gave up 6 bases; unmatched junction bases: 4. Germline V CDR1 and CDR2: MNHNS, SASEGT. CDR3 sequence (DNA): TGTGCCAGCAGTGAACAGGGGGCAACGGATACGCAGTATTTT. It codes for CASSEQGATDTQYF.

This rearrangement joins TRBV5-1 to TRBJ2-3, with TRBD1 matching over 12 bases. V gave up 4 bases and J gave up 1 base; unmatched junction bases: 7. The CDR3 is made up of 17 amino acids. Germline loops: CDR1 SGHRS, CDR2 YFSETQ. The CDR3, as DNA: TGCGCCAGCAGCGGGGGACAGGGGGCGCGGGGCACAGATACGCAGTATTTT. Translation: CASSGGQGARGTDTQYF.

As DNA, the CDR3 is TGTGCCAGTAGTATCAAAACAGGGGGGGAGTATCAGCCCCAGCATTTT. Protein product: CASSIKTGGEYQPQHF. The rearrangement uses TRBV19 and TRBJ1-5; 8 nucleotides line up with TRBD1. V trimming: 3 bases; J trimming: 5 bases; junction bases outside the gene matches: 9. Germline assignment: CDR1 LNHDA and CDR2 SQIVND (reference sequence). CDR3 size: 16 residues.

This clone has only a few counts. CDR3 nucleotides: TGTGCCAGCAGCCCGGGACAGACTAGCAATCAGCCCCAGCATTTT. Its translation is CASSPGQTSNQPQHF. V and J are TRBV9 and TRBJ1-5; 7 bases map to TRBD1. With V trimmed by 4 bases and J by 0 bases, 4 bases remained unmatched. This CDR3 spans 15 amino acids. Germline V CDR1 and CDR2: SGDLS, YYNGEE.

This clone came up a few times. Other DNA variants within this sample encode the same CDR3. The chain has TRBV20-1 and TRBJ2-7; tentatively, D is TRBD2 (5 bases). Germline assignment: CDR1 DFQATT and CDR2 SNEGSKA (reference sequence). V lost 3 bases and J lost 7, with 10 bases in between. The CDR3 length is 11 residues. The CDR3 loop reads CSARSGFEQYV. CDR3 bases: TGCAGTGCTAGGTCGGGGTTTGAGCAGTACGTC.

The chain is built from TRBV27 and TRBJ2-5; TRBD2 matches at 11 bases. The CDR3 covers 18 residues. Germline CDR1 is MNHEY and CDR2 is SMNVEV (reference sequence). V dropped 5 bases and J dropped 4; count of bases not matched to a gene: 15. In nucleotides, the CDR3 is TGTGCCAGCAGTCAATTAACTCCGGTTAGCGGGGGGGGAGAGACCCAGTACTTC. This encodes CASSQLTPVSGGGETQYF.

The chain is built from TRBV7-9 and TRBJ1-1; D is possibly TRBD1 (6 bases). CDR1 SEHNR and CDR2 FQNEAQ come from the germline V gene (reference sequence). The CDR3 spans 14 residues. The V end was cut by 5 bases, the J end by 0 bases, with 10 bases between. CDR3 bases: TGTGCCAGCAGCATGCAGGGGATGAACACTGAAGCTTTCTTT. It translates to CASSMQGMNTEAFF. The full variable domain, rest sourced from reference TRBV7-9 and TRBJ1-1, is DTGVSQNPRHKITKRGQNVTFRCDPISEHNRLYWYRQTLGQGPEFLTYFQNEAQLEKSRLLSDRFSAERPKGSFSTLEIQRTEQGDSAMYLCASSMQGMNTEAFFGQGTRLTVV.

This clone was seen only a few times. The genes are TRBV19 and TRBJ1-5; tentatively, D is TRBD1 (5 bases). V lost 4 bases to trimming and J lost 2 bases, with 9 bases between them. CDR3 length: 14 amino acids. Germline loops: CDR1 LNHDA, CDR2 SQIVND (reference sequence). The CDR3 is CASSTGLGNQPQHF. The CDR3 DNA reads as TGTGCCAGTAGTACAGGGTTGGGCAATCAGCCCCAGCATTTT. The variable domain in full, completed from reference TRBV19 and TRBJ1-5, reads DGGITQSPKYLFRKEGQNVTLSCEQNLNHDAMYWYRQDPGQGLRLIYYSQIVNDFQKGDIAEGYSVSREKKESFPLTVTSAQKNPTAFYLCASSTGLGNQPQHFGDGTRLSIL.

The rearrangement uses TRBV2 and TRBJ2-7, with D possibly matching TRBD2 (6 bases). This CDR3 has 13 amino acids. V shed 11 bases and J shed 2 bases, with 16 bases lying between them. Germline V CDR1 and CDR2: SNHLY, FYNNEI. CDR3 in DNA: TGTGCCGTACTACGCCGCGGGACCTACGAGCAGTACTTC. Protein product: CAVLRRGTYEQYF.

The rearrangement joins TRBV7-8 to TRBJ1-2, with TRBD1 matching 11 bases. Unmatched junction bases numbered 5, after V lost 5 bases and J lost 3 bases. The CDR3 contains 15 residues. The germline CDR1 and CDR2 sequences are SGHVS and FQNEAQ. Here the CDR3 reads CASSLGDRGYYGYTF. Here the CDR3 DNA reads TGTGCCAGCAGCCTAGGGGACAGGGGGTACTATGGCTACACCTTC.

This sequence joins TRBV5-3 and TRBJ1-5; D not resolved. TRBV5-3 is an open reading frame, and its role is uncertain. This CDR3 is 12 amino acids long. V was clipped by 4 bases and J by 4 bases, with 6 bases between them. The chain's CDR3 is CARSVFNQPQHF. The CDR3 nucleotides are TGTGCCAGAAGCGTCTTTAATCAGCCCCAGCATTTT.

The J gene is TRBJ1-1, the V gene TRBV7-9; D possibly corresponds to TRBD1 (5 bases). In germline, CDR1 is SEHNR, CDR2 FQNEAQ (reference sequence). CDR3 length: 12 amino acids. Trimming pared 6 bases from V and 4 bases from J, leaving 9 bases between. The CDR3 DNA reads as TGTGCCAGCAGACTGGGGCCCACTGAAGCTTTCTTT. Residues: CASRLGPTEAFF.

The genes are TRBV18 and TRBJ2-5; TRBD2 might be the D (6 bases). Germline V gene data show CDR1 as KGHSH and CDR2 as LQKENI. The CDR3 extends over 15 amino acids. V was trimmed by 2 bases and J by 3 bases, leaving 13 bases between them. In nucleotides, the CDR3 is TGTGCCAGCTCACCAGTCGGGACTTACAAAGAGACCCAGTACTTC. Amino acid sequence: CASSPVGTYKETQYF.

J is TRBJ2-5 and V is TRBV18; 10 nucleotides match TRBD2. This CDR3 region has 14 residues. Germline CDR1 KGHSH, CDR2 LQKENI. Trimming took 4 bases from V and 5 from J; bases not matched to a gene: 4. DNA for the CDR3: TGTGCCAGCTCACGGTCTAGCGGGGGCGAGACCCAGTACTTC. It yields the protein CASSRSSGGETQYF.

The chain links TRBV6-5 to TRBJ2-2, with D possibly being TRBD1 (6 bases). The CDR3 is made up of 16 amino acids. Germline V gives CDR1 MNHEY, CDR2 SVGAGI. Trimming took 0 bases from V and 6 from J, leaving 14 bases between them. The CDR3 here is CASSYSMGAGPGELFF. CDR3 sequence (DNA): TGTGCCAGCAGTTACTCGATGGGGGCTGGACCCGGGGAGCTGTTTTTT.

This chain connects TRBV27 to TRBJ1-1, with no clear D. Germline loops: CDR1 MNHEY, CDR2 SMNVEV (reference sequence). CDR3 length equals 14 residues. V was pared by 7 bases and J by 4 bases, with 16 bases between. DNA for the CDR3: TGTGCCAGCACCTCCCTCAGACTTCGCACTGAAGCTTTCTTT. It encodes CASTSLRLRTEAFF.

The rearrangement links TRBV9 to TRBJ2-6; TRBD1 matches 7 bases. The CDR3 consists of 18 residues. Per the germline V gene, CDR1 is SGDLS and CDR2 is YYNGEE. The J segment lost 0 bases and the V segment lost 2 bases, leaving 8 bases of the junction unmatched. The CDR3: CASSVTGVDHSGANVLTF. The CDR3 coding sequence is TGTGCCAGCAGCGTTACAGGGGTTGACCACTCTGGGGCCAACGTCCTGACTTTC.

This chain connects TRBV27 to TRBJ1-2; 7 nucleotides line up with TRBD1. Germline assignment: CDR1 MNHEY and CDR2 SMNVEV (reference sequence). V lost 5 bases to trimming and J lost 4 bases; unmatched junction nucleotides: 16. This CDR3 has 17 amino acids. CDR3 bases: TGTGCCAGCAGTCCATTTAAAGGAGGGGGCGCGGGCTATGGCTACACCTTC. This translates into CASSPFKGGGAGYGYTF.

The count of this clone is one. J is TRBJ1-1 and V is TRBV18; weak D call: TRBD1 (5 bases). The length of the CDR3 is 13 residues. Germline V gives CDR1 KGHSH, CDR2 LQKENI. V gave up 0 bases and J gave up 10 bases, with 12 bases separating them. The CDR3 coding sequence is TGTGCCAGCTCACCACCGGGGGGGGGATCAGCTTTCTTT. Protein product: CASSPPGGGSAFF.

The chain uses TRBV12-3 or TRBV12-4 and TRBJ1-1; perhaps TRBD1 as D (6 bases). There are 13 residues in the CDR3. V was pared by 5 bases and J by 3 bases, with 10 bases between. CDR3 protein: CASSLNRDTEAFF. CDR3 DNA: TGTGCCAGCAGTCTAAACAGGGACACTGAAGCTTTCTTT.

The CDR3 DNA sequence: TGTGCCAGCAGCCCTAGCGTTACTACCTACGAGCAGTACGTC. Translation gives CASSPSVTTYEQYV. J is TRBJ2-7 and V is TRBV7-9; D is perhaps TRBD2 (6 bases). The CDR3 contains 14 residues. Germline CDR1 SEHNR, CDR2 FQNEAQ (reference sequence). The V end lost 5 bases, the J end lost 2 bases, and 13 bases lay between the germline ends.